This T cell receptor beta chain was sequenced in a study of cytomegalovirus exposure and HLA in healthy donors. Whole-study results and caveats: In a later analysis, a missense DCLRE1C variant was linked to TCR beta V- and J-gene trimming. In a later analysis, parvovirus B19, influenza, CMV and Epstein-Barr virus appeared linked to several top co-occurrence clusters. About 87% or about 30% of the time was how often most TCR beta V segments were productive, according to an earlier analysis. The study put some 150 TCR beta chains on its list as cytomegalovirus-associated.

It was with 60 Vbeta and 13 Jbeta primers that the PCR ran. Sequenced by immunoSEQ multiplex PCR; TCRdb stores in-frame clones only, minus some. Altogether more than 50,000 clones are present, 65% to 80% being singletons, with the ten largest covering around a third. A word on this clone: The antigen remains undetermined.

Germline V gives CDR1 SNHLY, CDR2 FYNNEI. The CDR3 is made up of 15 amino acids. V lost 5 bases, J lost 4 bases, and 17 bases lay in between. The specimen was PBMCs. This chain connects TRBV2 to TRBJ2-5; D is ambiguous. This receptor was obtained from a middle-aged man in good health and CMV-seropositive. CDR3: CASSYSYGLGETQYF. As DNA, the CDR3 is TGTGCCAGCAGTTACTCCTACGGGTTAGGAGAGACCCAGTACTTC.